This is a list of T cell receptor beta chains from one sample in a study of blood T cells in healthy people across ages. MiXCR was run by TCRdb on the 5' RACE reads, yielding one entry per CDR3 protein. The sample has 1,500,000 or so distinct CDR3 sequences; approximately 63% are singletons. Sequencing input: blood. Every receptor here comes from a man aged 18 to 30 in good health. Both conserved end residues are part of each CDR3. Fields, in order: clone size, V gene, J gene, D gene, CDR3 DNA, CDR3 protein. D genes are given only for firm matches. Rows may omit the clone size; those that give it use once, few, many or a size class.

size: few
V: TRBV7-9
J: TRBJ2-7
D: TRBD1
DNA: TGTGCCAGCAGCTTAGGGGGGACAGGGGGTATCGAGCAGTACTTC
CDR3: CASSLGGTGGIEQYF

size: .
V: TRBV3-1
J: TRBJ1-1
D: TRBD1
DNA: TGTGCCAGCAGCCAAGTGGGACAGGGGGCTTTAAACACTGAAGCTTTCTTT
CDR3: CASSQVGQGALNTEAFF

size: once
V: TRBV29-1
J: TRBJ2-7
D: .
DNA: TGCAGCGGGGGGGCAAATGCCGAGCAGTACTTC
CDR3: CSGGANAEQYF

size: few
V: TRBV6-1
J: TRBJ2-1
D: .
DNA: TGTGCCAGCAGTGAATGGGGCAATGAGCAGTTCTTC
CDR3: CASSEWGNEQFF

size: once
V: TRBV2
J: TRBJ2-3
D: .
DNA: TGTGCCAGCAGGGGGACTTTTGGGGGCTACACAGATACGCAGTATTTT
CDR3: CASRGTFGGYTDTQYF

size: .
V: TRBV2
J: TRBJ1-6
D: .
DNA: TGTGCCAGCAGTGAAGTCTCCTTCGGGGGGGCAAATTCACCCCTCCACTTT
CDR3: CASSEVSFGGANSPLHF

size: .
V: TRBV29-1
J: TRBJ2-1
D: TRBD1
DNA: TGCAGCGCGGACAGGGTCAGCGATGAGCAGTTCTTC
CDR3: CSADRVSDEQFF

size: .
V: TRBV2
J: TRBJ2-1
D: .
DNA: TGTGCCAGCAGTGATGAGGCCCGCGAGCAGTTCTTC
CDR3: CASSDEAREQFF

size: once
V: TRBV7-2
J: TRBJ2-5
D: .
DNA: TGTGCCAGCAGTCGGGACTCAACTCAAGAGACCCAGTACTTC
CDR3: CASSRDSTQETQYF

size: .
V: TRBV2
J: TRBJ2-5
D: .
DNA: TGTGCCAGCAGTGAGTGGTCGGGAGATCAGGAGACCCAGTACTTC
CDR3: CASSEWSGDQETQYF

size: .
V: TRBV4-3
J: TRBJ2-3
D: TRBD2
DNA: TGCGCCAGCAGCCAAGATCGGGGGACTAGCGGGAGCACTACAGATACGCAGTATTTT
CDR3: CASSQDRGTSGSTTDTQYF

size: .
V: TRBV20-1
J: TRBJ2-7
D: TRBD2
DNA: TGCAGTGCTCCGGATCAGACTAGCGGGTCCTACGAGCAGTACTTC
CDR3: CSAPDQTSGSYEQYF

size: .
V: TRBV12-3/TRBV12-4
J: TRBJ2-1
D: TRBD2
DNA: TGTGCCAGCACTACACTAGCGGGGGGAAGTCATGAGCAGTTCTTC
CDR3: CASTTLAGGSHEQFF

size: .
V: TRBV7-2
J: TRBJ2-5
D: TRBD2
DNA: TGTGCCAGCAGCTCCATACGGACTAGCGGGGGGAGGGAGACCCAGTACTTC
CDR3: CASSSIRTSGGRETQYF

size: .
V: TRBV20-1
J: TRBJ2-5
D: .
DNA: TGCAGTGCTCTTACACCATCCTACAATGAGCAGTACTTC
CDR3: CSALTPSYNEQYF

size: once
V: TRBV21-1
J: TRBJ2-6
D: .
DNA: TGTGCCAGTCTTAGGCCTGGGGCCAACGTCCTGACTTTC
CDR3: CASLRPGANVLTF

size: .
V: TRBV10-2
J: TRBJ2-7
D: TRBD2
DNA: TGCGCCAGCAGCATGGGGACTAGCGGCTACAATGAGCAGTACTTC
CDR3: CASSMGTSGYNEQYF

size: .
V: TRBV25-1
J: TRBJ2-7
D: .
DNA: TGTGCCAGCAGCTCTAGGTTTTACCAATTCGAGCAGTACTTC
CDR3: CASSSRFYQFEQYF

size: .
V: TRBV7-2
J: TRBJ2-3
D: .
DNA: TGTGCCAGCAGCTTAGTCGGTTCCAGGAGCACAGATACGCAGTATTTT
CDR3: CASSLVGSRSTDTQYF

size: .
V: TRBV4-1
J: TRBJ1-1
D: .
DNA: TGCGCCAGCAGCCATAGCGGGGGCGCCCGGGTCACTGAAGCTTTCTTT
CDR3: CASSHSGGARVTEAFF

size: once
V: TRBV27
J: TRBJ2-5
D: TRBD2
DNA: TGTGCCAGCAGCCGCCGGCGGGGGTTAGAGACCCAGTACTTC
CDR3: CASSRRRGLETQYF

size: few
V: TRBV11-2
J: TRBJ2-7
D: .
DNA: TGTGCCAGCAGCTCGACCACCAGTGTTCTTCCCTACGAGCAGTACTTC
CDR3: CASSSTTSVLPYEQYF

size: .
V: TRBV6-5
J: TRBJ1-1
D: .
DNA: TGTGCCAGCAGTTACTCGGGGTCAGGCCCCGTCGATTTTTGGGCTGAAGCTTTCTTT
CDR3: CASSYSGSGPVDFWAEAFF

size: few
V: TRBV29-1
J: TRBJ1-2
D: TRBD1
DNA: TGCAGCGTTGAAAGACAGGGGGTCCCCTATGGCTACACCTTC
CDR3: CSVERQGVPYGYTF

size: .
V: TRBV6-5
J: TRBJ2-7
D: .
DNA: TGTGCCAGCAGTTACCTTCGGGACCCGGACGAGCAGTACTTC
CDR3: CASSYLRDPDEQYF

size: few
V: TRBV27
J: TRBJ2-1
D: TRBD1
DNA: TGTGCCAGCATAAAGACAGGGGGCAAGTACAATGAGCAGTTCTTC
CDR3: CASIKTGGKYNEQFF

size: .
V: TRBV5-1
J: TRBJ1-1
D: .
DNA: TGCGCCAGCAGTCAGAGGGCGTTTACTGAAGCTTTCTTT
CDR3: CASSQRAFTEAFF

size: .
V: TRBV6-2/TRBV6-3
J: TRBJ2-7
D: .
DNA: TGTGCCACGACCCGGGCCCCGGACGACTACGAGCAGTACTTC
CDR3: CATTRAPDDYEQYF

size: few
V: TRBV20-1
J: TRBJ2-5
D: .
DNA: TGCAGTGCTAGTCGTCTGGTGAAGGAGACCCAGTACTTC
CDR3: CSASRLVKETQYF

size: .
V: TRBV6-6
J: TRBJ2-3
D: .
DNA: TGTGCCAGCAGTTACTCGTTATCCCTGACGAGCACAGATACGCAGTATTTT
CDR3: CASSYSLSLTSTDTQYF

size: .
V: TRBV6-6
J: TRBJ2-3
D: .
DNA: TGTGCCAGCAGTTACTCGACGTCCGGCACCCTCACAGATACGCAGTATTTT
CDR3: CASSYSTSGTLTDTQYF

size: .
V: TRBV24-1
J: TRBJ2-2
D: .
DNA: TGTGCCACCGGAGCAAAGTCGACCGGGGAGCTGTTTTTT
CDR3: CATGAKSTGELFF

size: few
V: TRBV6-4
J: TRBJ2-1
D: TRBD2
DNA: TGTGCCAGCAGTGACTCCGGGACTAGCGGCTACAATGAGCAGTTCTTC
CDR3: CASSDSGTSGYNEQFF

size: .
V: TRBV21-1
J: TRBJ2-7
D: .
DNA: TGTGCCAGCAGCAAAGAGGCGTGGGACTACATCTACGAGCAGTACTTC
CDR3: CASSKEAWDYIYEQYF

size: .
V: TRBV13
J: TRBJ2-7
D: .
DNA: TGTGCCAGCAGCCTCACCGGCTCCTACAATGAGCAGTACTTC
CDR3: CASSLTGSYNEQYF

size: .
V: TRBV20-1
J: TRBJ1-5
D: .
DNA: TGCAGTGCTTCAGTTGGAGGGATGAATCAGCCCCAGCATTTT
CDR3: CSASVGGMNQPQHF

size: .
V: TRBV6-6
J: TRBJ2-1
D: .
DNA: TGTGCCAGCAGTCCCACGTTCGGACTGGACTCCTACAATGAGCAGTTCTTC
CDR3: CASSPTFGLDSYNEQFF

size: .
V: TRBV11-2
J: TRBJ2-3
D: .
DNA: TGTGCCAGCAGCTTAGATCGGGGATACAGGAAGCCTTTGCAGTATTTT
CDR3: CASSLDRGYRKPLQYF

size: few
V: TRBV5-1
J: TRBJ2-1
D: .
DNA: TGCGCCAGCAGCTTGAGAGTTAGCTCCTACAATGAGCAGTTCTTC
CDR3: CASSLRVSSYNEQFF

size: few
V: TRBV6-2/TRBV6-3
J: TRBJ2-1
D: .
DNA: TGTGCCAGCAGTTACGCGGCCAATGAGCAGTTCTTC
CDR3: CASSYAANEQFF